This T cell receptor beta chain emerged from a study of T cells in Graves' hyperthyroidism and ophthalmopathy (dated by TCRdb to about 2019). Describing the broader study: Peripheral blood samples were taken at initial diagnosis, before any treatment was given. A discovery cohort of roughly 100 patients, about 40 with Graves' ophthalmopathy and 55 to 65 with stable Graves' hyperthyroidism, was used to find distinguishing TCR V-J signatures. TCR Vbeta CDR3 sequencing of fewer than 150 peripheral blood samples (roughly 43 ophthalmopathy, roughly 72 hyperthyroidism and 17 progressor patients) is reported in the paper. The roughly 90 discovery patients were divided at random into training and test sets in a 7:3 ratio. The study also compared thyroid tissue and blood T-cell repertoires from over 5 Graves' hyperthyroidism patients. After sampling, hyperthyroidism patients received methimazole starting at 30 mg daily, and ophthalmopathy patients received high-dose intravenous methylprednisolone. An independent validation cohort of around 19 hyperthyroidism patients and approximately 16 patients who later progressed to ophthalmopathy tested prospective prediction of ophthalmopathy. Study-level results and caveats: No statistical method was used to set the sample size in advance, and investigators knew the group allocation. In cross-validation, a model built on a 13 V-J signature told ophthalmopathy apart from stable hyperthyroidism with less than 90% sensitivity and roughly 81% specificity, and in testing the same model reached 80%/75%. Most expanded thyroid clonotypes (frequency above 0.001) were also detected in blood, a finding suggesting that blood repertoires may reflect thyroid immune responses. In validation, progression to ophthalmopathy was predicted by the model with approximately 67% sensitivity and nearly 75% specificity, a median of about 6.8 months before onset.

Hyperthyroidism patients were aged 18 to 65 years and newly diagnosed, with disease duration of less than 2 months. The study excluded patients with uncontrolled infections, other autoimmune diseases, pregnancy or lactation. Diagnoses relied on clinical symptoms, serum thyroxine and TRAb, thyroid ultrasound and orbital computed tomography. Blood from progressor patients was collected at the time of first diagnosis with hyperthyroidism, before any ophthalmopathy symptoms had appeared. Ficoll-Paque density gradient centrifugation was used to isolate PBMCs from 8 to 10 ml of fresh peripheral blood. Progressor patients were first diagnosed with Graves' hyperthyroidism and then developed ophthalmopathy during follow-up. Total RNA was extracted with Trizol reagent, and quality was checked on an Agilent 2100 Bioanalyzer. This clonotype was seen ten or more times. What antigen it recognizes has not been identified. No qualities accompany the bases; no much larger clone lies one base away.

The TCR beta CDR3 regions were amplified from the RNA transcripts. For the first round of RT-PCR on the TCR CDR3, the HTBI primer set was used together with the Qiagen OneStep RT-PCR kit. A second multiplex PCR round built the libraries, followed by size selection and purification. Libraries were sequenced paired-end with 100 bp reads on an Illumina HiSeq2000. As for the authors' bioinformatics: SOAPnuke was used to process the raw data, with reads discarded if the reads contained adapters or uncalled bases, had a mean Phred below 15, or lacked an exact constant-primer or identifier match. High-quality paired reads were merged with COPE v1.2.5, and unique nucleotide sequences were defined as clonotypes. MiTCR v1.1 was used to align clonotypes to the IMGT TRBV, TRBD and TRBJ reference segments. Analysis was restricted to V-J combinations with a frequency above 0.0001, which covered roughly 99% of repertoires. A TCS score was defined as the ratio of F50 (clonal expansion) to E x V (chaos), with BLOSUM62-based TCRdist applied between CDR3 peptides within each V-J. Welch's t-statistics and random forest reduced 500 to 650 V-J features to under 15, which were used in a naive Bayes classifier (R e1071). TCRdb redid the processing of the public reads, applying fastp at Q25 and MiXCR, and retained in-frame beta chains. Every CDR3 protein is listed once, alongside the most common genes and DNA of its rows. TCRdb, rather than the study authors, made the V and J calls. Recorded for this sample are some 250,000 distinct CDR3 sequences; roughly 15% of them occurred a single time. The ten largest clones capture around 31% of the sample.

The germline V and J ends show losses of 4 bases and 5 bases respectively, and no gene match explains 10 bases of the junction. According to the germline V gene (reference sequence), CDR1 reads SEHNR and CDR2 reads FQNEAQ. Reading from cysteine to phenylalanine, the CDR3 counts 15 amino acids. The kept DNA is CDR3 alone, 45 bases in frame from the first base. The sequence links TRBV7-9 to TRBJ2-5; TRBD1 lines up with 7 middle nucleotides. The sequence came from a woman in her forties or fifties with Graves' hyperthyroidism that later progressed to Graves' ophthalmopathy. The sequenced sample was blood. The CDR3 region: CASSSPGRGSETQYF. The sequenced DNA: TGTGCCAGCAGCTCCCCGGGCAGGGGGAGTGAGACCCAGTACTTC. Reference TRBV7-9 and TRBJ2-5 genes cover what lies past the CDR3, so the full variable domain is DTGVSQNPRHKITKRGQNVTFRCDPISEHNRLYWYRQTLGQGPEFLTYFQNEAQLEKSRLLSDRFSAERPKGSFSTLEIQRTEQGDSAMYLCASSSPGRGSETQYFGPGTRLLVL.